This T cell receptor (beta chain) comes out of a study of blood T cell repertoires in COVID-19. Study summary: COVID-19 samples, acute and convalescent, were from the United States, Italy and Spain.

With respect to this clone: This specimen includes other DNA sequences encoding the same CDR3.

Per the study methods: By means of reference gene primer amplification, nucleated cell counts were estimated. TCRdb keeps only in-frame clones here, not all; method: immunoSEQ multiplex PCR. V, J and clone size are taken as reported in that table, and D and trimming were inferred from the DNA itself. The sample has 250,000 to 300,000 clones, about 87% seen once. This sequence was found in a woman between 40 and 50 years old with acute or convalescent COVID-19. Sequencing used peripheral blood.

The CDR3 is CASSRGQGTDTQYF. CDR3 nucleotide sequence: TGCGCCAGCAGTAGAGGACAGGGCACAGATACGCAGTATTTT. The rearrangement joins TRBV5-1 to TRBJ2-3; 7 bases map to TRBD1. Unmatched junction bases numbered 4, after V lost 5 bases and J lost 1 base. The CDR3 has 14 amino acids. The germline CDR1 and CDR2 sequences are SGHRS and YFSETQ. Using reference TRBV5-1 and TRBJ2-3 for the parts outside the CDR3, the full variable domain is KAGVTQTPRYLIKTRGQQVTLSCSPISGHRSVSWYQQTPGQGLQFLFEYFSETQRNKGNFPGRFSGRQFSNSRSEMNVSTLELGDSALYLCASSRGQGTDTQYFGPGTRLTVL.